The T cell receptor (beta chain) under discussion was sequenced for a study of human T cells and chemical hapten exposure. Turning to the study itself: Slight differences in pooled library volume were the main source of varying TCR yields across samples. Overall study findings and caveats: All donors were alopecia patients, so their immunity may differ from that of healthy people. After DPC sensitization, TCRs above 1 in 1000 frequency showed no change.

In the source study's methods: Sample-level TCR yields exhibited a median of roughly 96,000, with a range of about 23,224 to 700,000. A single record per CDR3 protein comes from TCRdb applying MiXCR to the RACE reads. The V and J calls and clone size are TCRdb's, not the authors'. Of 65,000 to 95,000 distinct CDR3 sequences detected, approximately 6.6% appear once; the ten largest clones hold 1.3%. This clonotype was counted at least ten times. Its antigen is undetermined. The CDR3 is made up of 15 amino acids. Germline V lookup: CDR1 DFQATT, CDR2 SNEGSKA (reference sequence). The germline V and J ends were trimmed by 0 bases and 2 bases, with 12 bases remaining between them. As for time point: patch test 2, 6 weeks after DPC sensitization. The treatment here: therapeutic diphenylcyclopropenone sensitization with weekly scalp DPC.

The clonotype originates from a woman aged 25 to 39 with alopecia areata. Some clones in this sample may be carry-over from other donors' samples. Here the sequenced sample was whole blood, taken in connection with sensitization to the hapten diphenylcyclopropenone (DPC). The chain employs TRBV20-1 and TRBJ2-3, with D possibly matching TRBD1 (6 bases). The DNA of the CDR3 is TGCAGTGCTAGAGATGTAGGACAGTACACAGATACGCAGTATTTT. Its protein product is CSARDVGQYTDTQYF.